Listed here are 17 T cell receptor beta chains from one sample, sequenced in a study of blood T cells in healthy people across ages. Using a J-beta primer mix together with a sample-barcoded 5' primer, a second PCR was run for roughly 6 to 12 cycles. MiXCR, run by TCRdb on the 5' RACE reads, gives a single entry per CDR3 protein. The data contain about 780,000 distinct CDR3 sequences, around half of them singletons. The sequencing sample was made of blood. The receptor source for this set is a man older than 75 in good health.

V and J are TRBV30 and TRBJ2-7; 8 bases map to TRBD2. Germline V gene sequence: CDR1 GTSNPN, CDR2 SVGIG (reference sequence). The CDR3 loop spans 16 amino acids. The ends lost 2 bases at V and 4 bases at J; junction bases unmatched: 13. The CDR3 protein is CAWSPYGRVNGYEQYF. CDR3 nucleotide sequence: TGTGCCTGGAGTCCCTACGGGAGGGTGAACGGGTACGAGCAGTACTTC.

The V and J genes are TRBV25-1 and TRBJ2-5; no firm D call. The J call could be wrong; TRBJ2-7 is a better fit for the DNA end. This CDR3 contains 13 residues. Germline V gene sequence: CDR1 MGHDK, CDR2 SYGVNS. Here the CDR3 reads CASNGGTRYEQYF. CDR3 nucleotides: TGTGCCAGCAATGGCGGAACGAGGTACGAGCAGTACTTC.

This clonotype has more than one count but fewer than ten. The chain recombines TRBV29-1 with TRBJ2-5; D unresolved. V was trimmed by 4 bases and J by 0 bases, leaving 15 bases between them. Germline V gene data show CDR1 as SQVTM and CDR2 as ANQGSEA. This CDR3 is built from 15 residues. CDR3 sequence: CSVVGWSWYQETQYF. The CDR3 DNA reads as TGCAGCGTTGTAGGGTGGAGTTGGTACCAAGAGACCCAGTACTTC.

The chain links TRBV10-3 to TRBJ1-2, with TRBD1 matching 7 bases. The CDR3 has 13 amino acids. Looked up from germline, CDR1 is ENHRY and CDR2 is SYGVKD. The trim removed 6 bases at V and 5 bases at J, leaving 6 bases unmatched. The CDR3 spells CAISEDRLYGYTF. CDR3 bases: TGTGCCATCAGCGAGGACAGGCTTTATGGCTACACCTTC.

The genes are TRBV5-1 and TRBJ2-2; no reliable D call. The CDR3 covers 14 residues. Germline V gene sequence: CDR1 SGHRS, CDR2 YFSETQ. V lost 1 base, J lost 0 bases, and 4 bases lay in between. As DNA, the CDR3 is TGCGCCAGCAGCTTGTTGTCGAACACCGGGGAGCTGTTTTTT. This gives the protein CASSLLSNTGELFF.

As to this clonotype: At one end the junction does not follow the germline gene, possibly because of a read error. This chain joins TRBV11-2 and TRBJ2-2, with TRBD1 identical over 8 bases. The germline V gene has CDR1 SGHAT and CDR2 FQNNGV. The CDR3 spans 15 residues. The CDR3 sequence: CTSSYTGGRTGELFF. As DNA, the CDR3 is TGTACCAGCAGCTATACAGGGGGAAGGACCGGGGAGCTGTTTTTT.

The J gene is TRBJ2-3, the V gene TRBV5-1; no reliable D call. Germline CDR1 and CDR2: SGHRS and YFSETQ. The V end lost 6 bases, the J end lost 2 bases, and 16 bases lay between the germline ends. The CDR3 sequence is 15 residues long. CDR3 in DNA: TGCGCCAGCAAGAACGCCCTGGGGTACACAGATACGCAGTATTTT. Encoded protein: CASKNALGYTDTQYF.

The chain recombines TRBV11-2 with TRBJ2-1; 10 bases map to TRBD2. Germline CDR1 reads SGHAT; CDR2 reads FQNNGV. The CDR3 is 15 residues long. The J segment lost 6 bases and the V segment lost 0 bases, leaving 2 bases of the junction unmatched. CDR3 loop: CASSLELAGANEQFF. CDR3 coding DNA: TGTGCCAGCAGCTTAGAGCTAGCGGGAGCCAATGAGCAGTTCTTC. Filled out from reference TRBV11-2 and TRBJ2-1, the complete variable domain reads EAGVAQSPRYKIIEKRQSVAFWCNPISGHATLYWYQQILGQGPKLLIQFQNNGVVDDSQLPKDRFSAERLKGVDSTLKIQPAKLEDSAVYLCASSLELAGANEQFFGPGTRLTVL.

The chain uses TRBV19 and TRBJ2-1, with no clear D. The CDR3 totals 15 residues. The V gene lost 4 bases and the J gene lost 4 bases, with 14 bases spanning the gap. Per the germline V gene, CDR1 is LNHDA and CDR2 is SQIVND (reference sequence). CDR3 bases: TGTGCCAGTAGTACGCTAATAGGACCTTACAATGAGCAGTTCTTC. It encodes CASSTLIGPYNEQFF.

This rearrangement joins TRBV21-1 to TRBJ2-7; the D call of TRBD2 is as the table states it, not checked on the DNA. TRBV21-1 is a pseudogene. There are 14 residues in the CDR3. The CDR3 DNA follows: TGTGCCAGCACCCTAAGGGAGGTGGACTACGAGCAGTACTTC. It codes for CASTLREVDYEQYF.

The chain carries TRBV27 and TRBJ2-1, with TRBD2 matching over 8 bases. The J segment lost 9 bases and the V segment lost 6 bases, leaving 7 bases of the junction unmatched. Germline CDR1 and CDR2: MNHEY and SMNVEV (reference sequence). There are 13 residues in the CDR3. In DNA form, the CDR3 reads TGTGCCAGCAGGGGGACTAGGCACGCTGAGCAGTTCTTC. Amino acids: CASRGTRHAEQFF.

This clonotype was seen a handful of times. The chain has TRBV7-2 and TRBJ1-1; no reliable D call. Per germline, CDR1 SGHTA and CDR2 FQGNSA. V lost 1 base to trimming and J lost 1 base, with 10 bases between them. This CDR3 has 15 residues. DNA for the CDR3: TGTGCCAGCAGCTTAGATGCTGGTGCGAACACTGAAGCTTTCTTT. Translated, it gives CASSLDAGANTEAFF.

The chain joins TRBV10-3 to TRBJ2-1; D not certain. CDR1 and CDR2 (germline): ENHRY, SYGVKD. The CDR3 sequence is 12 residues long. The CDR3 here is CACGVGGGEQFF. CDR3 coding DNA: TGTGCTTGCGGAGTGGGTGGCGGTGAGCAGTTCTTC.

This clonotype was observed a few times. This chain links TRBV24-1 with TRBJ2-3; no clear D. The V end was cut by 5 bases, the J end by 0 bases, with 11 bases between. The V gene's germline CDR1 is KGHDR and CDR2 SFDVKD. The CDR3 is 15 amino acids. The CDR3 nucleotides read TGTGCCACCAGTGTGGACGGACCTAGCACAGATACGCAGTATTTT. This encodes CATSVDGPSTDTQYF.

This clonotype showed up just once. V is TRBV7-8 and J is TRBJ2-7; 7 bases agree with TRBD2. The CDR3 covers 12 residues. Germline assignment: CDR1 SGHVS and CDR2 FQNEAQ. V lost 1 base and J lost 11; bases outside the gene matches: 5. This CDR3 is CASSLDQGGEYF. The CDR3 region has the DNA TGTGCCAGCAGCTTAGATCAGGGAGGGGAGTACTTC.

The CDR3 coding sequence is TGTGCCAGCAGGGCTGATCTAGCGGCTAGCTCCTACAATGAGCAGTTCTTC. Protein sequence: CASRADLAASSYNEQFF. The rearrangement joins TRBV28 to TRBJ2-1; TRBD2 matches at 7 bases. This CDR3 contains 17 residues. The J segment lost 0 bases and the V segment lost 6 bases, leaving 11 bases of the junction unmatched. CDR1 MDHEN and CDR2 SYDVKM come from the germline V gene.

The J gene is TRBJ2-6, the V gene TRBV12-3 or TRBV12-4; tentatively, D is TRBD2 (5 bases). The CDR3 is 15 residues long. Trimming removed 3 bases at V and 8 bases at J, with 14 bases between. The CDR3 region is CASSFLAAGTNVLTF. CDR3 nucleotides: TGTGCCAGCAGTTTCTTGGCAGCCGGGACCAACGTCCTGACTTTC.